These 15 T cell receptor beta chains originate from one sample sequenced in a study of CD4 and CD8 cells across lung adenocarcinoma regions. TCRdb reprocessed the PCR reads with MiXCR, giving one entry per CDR3 protein. The sample holds over 9,500 distinct CDR3 sequences, under 75% seen once. The sample taken for sequencing was CD8+ T cells from the margin of a lung tumor. The receptors were sampled from a female donor with lung adenocarcinoma. The CD4 and CD8 labels of this study may be unreliable.

This clonotype was recorded many times. J is TRBJ1-4 and V is TRBV6-1, with 8 positions matching TRBD1. V shed 6 bases and J 4 bases; nucleotides not matched to a gene: 4. In germline, CDR1 is MNHNS, CDR2 SASEGT. The CDR3 has 14 residues. Here the CDR3 DNA reads TGTGCCAGCAGACAGGGGGGCCTTAATGAAAAACTGTTTTTT. Amino acids: CASRQGGLNEKLFF.

The rearrangement uses TRBV6-5 and TRBJ2-1, with D possibly matching TRBD1 (6 bases). Near its end, the DNA agrees better with TRBJ2-7, so the J call may be wrong. There are 13 residues in the CDR3. CDR1 is MNHEY and CDR2 is SVGAGI in the germline V gene. The CDR3 DNA reads as TGTGCCAGCAGTTCGACAGGACCCTACGAGCAGTACTTC. Translated: CASSSTGPYEQYF.

The genes are TRBV6-1 and TRBJ2-5; TRBD2 is a possible D gene (7 bases). The CDR3 spans 16 residues. The ends were cut back, 9 bases at V and 6 bases at J, with 26 bases in the middle. The germline gives CDR1 MNHNS, CDR2 SASEGT. In DNA form, the CDR3 reads TGTGCCAGTGGGGGGTGGGGGGGCCGTGCCAAAAAGACCCAGTACTTC. Translating gives CASGGWGGRAKKTQYF.

Note on this clonotype: The junction differs from germline at one of its ends, possibly a read error. The chain recombines TRBV10-2 with TRBJ2-4, with D perhaps matching TRBD1 or TRBD2 (5 bases each). The germline CDR1 and CDR2 sequences are WSHSY and SAAADI. This CDR3 contains 14 residues. The CDR3 sequence is CRSSEAGAKNTQYF. In nucleotides, the CDR3 is TGCCGCAGCAGTGAGGCCGGGGCCAAAAATACTCAGTATTTC.

This chain connects TRBV6-1 to TRBJ2-2; 9 nucleotides match TRBD2. Per the germline V gene, CDR1 is MNHNS and CDR2 is SASEGT. After removal of 6 bases from V and 6 bases from J, the junction contained 14 bases not matched to a gene. This CDR3 contains 17 residues. This CDR3 is CASSQSGGGAVAGELFF. DNA of the CDR3: TGTGCCAGCAGCCAATCGGGCGGGGGGGCAGTTGCCGGGGAGCTGTTTTTT.

The rearrangement links TRBV6-1 to TRBJ2-2; D uncertain. V was cut by 5 bases and J by 5 bases, with 9 bases left in between. The CDR3 has 13 amino acids. Per germline, CDR1 MNHNS and CDR2 SASEGT. The CDR3, as DNA: TGTGCCAGCAGTCCCAAGTGGACCGGGGAGCTGTTTTTT. As protein: CASSPKWTGELFF.

The chain carries TRBV6-1 and TRBJ2-7; 10 bases agree with TRBD2. The better agreement between TRBJ2-1 and the DNA end casts doubt on the J call. Germline V gene data show CDR1 as MNHNS and CDR2 as SASEGT. CDR3 length equals 15 residues. CDR3 sequence reads: CASSALAGVDNEQFF. In nucleotides, the CDR3 is TGTGCCAGCAGTGCTCTAGCGGGGGTCGACAATGAGCAGTTCTTC.

This clonotype showed up many times. The chain couples TRBV4-2 to TRBJ2-5; 13 bases are a match to TRBD2. The tail of the sequence fits TRBJ2-7 better, so the J call may be wrong. CDR1 and CDR2 (germline): LGHNA, YNFKEQ. This CDR3 comprises 14 residues. The CDR3 DNA reads TGTGCCAGCAGCCAAGGGACTAGCGGGGGCGAGCAGTACTTC. This encodes CASSQGTSGGEQYF.

The chain couples TRBV6-1 to TRBJ2-5; D may match TRBD1 or TRBD2 (5 bases each). The germline gives CDR1 MNHNS, CDR2 SASEGT. CDR3 length: 14 residues. V was cut by 4 bases and J by 1 base, with 10 bases left in between. CDR3 protein: CASSGYGAQETQYF. CDR3 nucleotide sequence: TGTGCCAGCAGTGGCTACGGGGCCCAAGAGACCCAGTACTTC.

The J gene is TRBJ2-4, the V gene TRBV6-1; perhaps TRBD2 as D (6 bases). The CDR3 totals 15 residues. The V end was cut by 8 bases, the J end by 13 bases, with 27 bases between. The germline V gene encodes CDR1 MNHNS and CDR2 SASEGT. Here the CDR3 DNA reads TGTGCCAGCGGGCCGGGGGTGGGAGACAAAGATATGCAGTACTTC. Protein product: CASGPGVGDKDMQYF.

The rearrangement uses TRBV6-1 and TRBJ2-5; TRBD2 might be the D (7 bases). The CDR3 is made up of 16 amino acids. V was pared by 1 base and J by 4 bases, with 16 bases between. Germline values: CDR1 MNHNS, CDR2 SASEGT. In nucleotides, the CDR3 is TGTGCCAGCAGTGAAGAGGAGGGGGAGGGCCGAGAGACCCAGTACTTC. Translated: CASSEEEGEGRETQYF.

The gene calls are TRBV6-1 and TRBJ2-1, with D perhaps TRBD1 (5 bases). Germline lookup yields CDR1 MNHNS and CDR2 SASEGT. The CDR3 extends over 15 amino acids. Trimming stripped 0 bases from V and 8 bases from J, with 14 bases between. DNA for the CDR3: TGTGCCAGCAGTGAAGCGCTAGGGGCTGGATATGAGCAGTTCTTC. It codes for CASSEALGAGYEQFF.

By frequency in the sample, this clonotype is large. The chain carries TRBV10-1 and TRBJ2-1, with D tentatively TRBD1 or TRBD2 (5 bases each). V was cut by 8 bases and J by 16 bases, with 15 bases left in between. Germline V gives CDR1 WNHNN, CDR2 SYGVQD (reference sequence). This CDR3 is built from 10 residues. Here the CDR3 reads CASPPGRLFF. CDR3 nucleotide sequence: TGCGCCAGCCCACCGGGACGGTTATTCTTC.

V usage is TRBV10-1 and J usage is TRBJ2-5; 9 positions agree with TRBD2. This CDR3 contains 14 residues. Germline CDR1 WNHNN, CDR2 SYGVQD (reference sequence). CDR3 in DNA: TGCGCGGGCAGCGGGGGGCGGGACGGAGGGACCCAGTACTTC. Translation: CAGSGGRDGGTQYF.

A word on this clonotype: This may be a read error, as it is one base from a much larger clone. The conserved phenylalanine or tryptophan is not found at the CDR3 terminus, so this likely reflects a read error. V is TRBV20-1 and J is TRBJ1-2; 7 bases align to TRBD1. Trimming cost V 3 bases and J 6 bases; bases outside gene matches: 10. The CDR3 length is 14 residues. Per germline, CDR1 DFQATT and CDR2 SNEGSKA (reference sequence). In DNA, the CDR3 is TGCAGTGCTAGCTCTGGGACAGCGATGGATGGCTACACCCTC. This encodes CSASSGTAMDGYTL.